The sequence of this T cell receptor beta chain was determined in a study of identical twins. Regarding the study as a whole: In cord blood, abundant beta clonotypes had fewer insertions; memory showed no trend. Invariant MAIT and iNKT cells are populations that could partly confound zero-insertion analyses.

With respect to this clonotype: Its antigen is undetermined.

Carrying unique molecular identifiers, the cDNA also gained a universal primer site through template switching. TCRdb itself ran the 5' RACE reads through MiXCR, one entry per CDR3 protein. The sample has under 300,000 distinct CDR3 sequences, over 9.5% seen once. Per germline, CDR1 LGHDT and CDR2 YNNKEL (reference sequence). Germline trimming cut 1 base from V and 0 bases from J; bases unmatched to any gene: 2. The CDR3 is 15 amino acids. These data were also filed under a second study, of yellow fever vaccine responses in identical twins. From that second work: Convergence reportedly seemed to mark part of the twins' vaccine T cell response, with personalization marking the rest.

The sequenced sample consisted of memory (CD45RO+) T cells sorted from blood. The sequence was obtained from a woman under 30 in good health. The V and J genes are TRBV3-1 and TRBJ1-1; 7 bases map to TRBD1. CDR3 DNA: TGTGCCAGCAGCCAAGCCGGGACAGTGAACACTGAAGCTTTCTTT. Amino acid sequence: CASSQAGTVNTEAFF.